The source of this TCR beta chain is a study of beta chain features in type 1 diabetes. Across the study: Similarity in age, gender and cell yields was seen between patients and healthy donors.

Overall study results and limits: VDJ junctions from patients with type 1 diabetes contained fewer insertions and more deletions.

As every portion of the isolated RNA was reverse transcribed, the sequencing read expressed TCRB transcripts. Assay used: immunoSEQ multiplex PCR; TCRdb lists only in-frame clones, some missing. Here the sample spans nearly 350,000 clones, under 8.5% being singletons. CDR3 length equals 15 residues. Trimming removed 3 bases from V and 2 bases from J, with 11 bases in between. CDR1 WSHSY and CDR2 SAAADI come from the germline V gene. On this clone itself: Its antigen is currently unknown.

One heparinised blood draw averaging roughly 100 mL was given by each donor. This TCR was recovered from a woman aged 18-35 years in good health. This rearrangement joins TRBV10-2 to TRBJ1-5; D possibly corresponds to TRBD1 (6 bases). Sequencing was carried out using central memory CD4+ T cells from blood. The chain's CDR3 is CASSEIGGRNQPQHF. The CDR3 DNA reads TGCGCCAGCAGTGAAATCGGGGGCCGCAATCAGCCCCAGCATTTT.